These 27 T cell receptor beta chains were all obtained from the same sample, sequenced in a study of OX40 agonist ivuxolimab in advanced cancers. Repertoires were generated with immunoSEQ multiplex PCR, while TCRdb's copy carries only in-frame clones and drops some. Here the sample spans about 20,000 clones, approximately 83% being singletons. The sequenced sample was CD4+ or CD8+ T cells sorted from blood, obtained in a trial of the OX40 agonist ivuxolimab. These receptors were taken from an adult with an advanced solid tumor such as melanoma, head and neck, liver or kidney cancer.

V gene TRBV19 combines with J gene TRBJ2-1, with D uncertain. CDR3 length: 14 residues. Trimming cost V 4 bases and J 1 base, with 8 bases left between them. Germline-derived CDR1 and CDR2 are LNHDA and SQIVND (reference sequence). CDR3 protein: CASSSGKSYNEQFF. CDR3 nucleotide sequence: TGTGCCAGTAGTAGCGGCAAGTCCTACAATGAGCAGTTCTTC.

The chain couples TRBV7-3 to TRBJ1-1; TRBD1 might be the D (6 bases). The CDR3 loop spans 14 amino acids. The germline V and J ends were trimmed by 2 bases and 4 bases, with 11 bases remaining between them. Germline assignment: CDR1 SGHTA and CDR2 FQGTGA. In DNA, the CDR3 is TGTGCCAGCAGCTTAGGGACACTTTCCACTGAAGCTTTCTTT. This codes for CASSLGTLSTEAFF.

The V and J genes are TRBV4-2 and TRBJ2-7; a possible D gene is TRBD1 (6 bases). Per germline, CDR1 LGHNA and CDR2 YNFKEQ. This CDR3 is 15 amino acids long. V was trimmed by 1 base and J by 0 bases, leaving 10 bases between them. The CDR3 reads CASSQADSSSYEQYF. CDR3 nucleotides: TGTGCCAGCAGCCAAGCGGACAGTAGCTCCTACGAGCAGTACTTC.

As concerns this clone: The same CDR3 arises from other DNA sequences in this sample as well. This rearrangement joins TRBV4-1 to TRBJ2-5; the match to TRBD1 covers 10 bases. The CDR3 has 16 amino acids. CDR1 MGHRA and CDR2 YSYEKL come from the germline V gene. J gave up 5 bases and V 9 bases, and 15 bases lay outside the gene matches. The DNA of the CDR3 is TGCGCCAGTAGCGCCCGGGACAGGGGAAATGGCGAGACCCAGTACTTC. Protein sequence: CASSARDRGNGETQYF.

The chain couples TRBV13 to TRBJ2-7; TRBD1 matches at 8 bases. The ends lost 2 bases at V and 3 bases at J; junction bases unmatched: 6. Germline assignment: CDR1 PRHDT and CDR2 FYEKMQ (reference sequence). The CDR3 is 15 amino acids. The CDR3 region has the DNA TGTGCCAGCAGCTTATCAGGAACAGGGGGCTACGAGCAGTACTTC. This encodes CASSLSGTGGYEQYF.

This clone is categorized as medium-sized. This chain connects TRBV4-1 to TRBJ1-5, with D uncertain. CDR3 size: 15 residues. Germline lookup yields CDR1 MGHRA and CDR2 YSYEKL. Between the trimmed V and J ends, which lost 0 bases and 7 bases, there was a span of 13 bases. This CDR3 reads CASSQDKALAQPQHF. CDR3 coding DNA: TGCGCCAGCAGCCAAGATAAGGCGTTGGCCCAGCCCCAGCATTTT.

The J gene is TRBJ1-1, the V gene TRBV6-6; D is unclear. The CDR3 spans 13 residues. V lost 10 bases to trimming and J lost 0 bases, with 12 bases between them. Germline CDR1 and CDR2: MNHNY and SVGAGI (reference sequence). This CDR3 reads CAIGGGMNTEAFF. CDR3 nucleotide sequence: TGTGCCATAGGTGGCGGGATGAACACTGAAGCTTTCTTT.

V usage is TRBV15 and J usage is TRBJ1-2; D is perhaps TRBD1 (5 bases). The CDR3 extends over 15 amino acids. The V end was cut by 0 bases, the J end by 4 bases, with 12 bases between. Germline V gives CDR1 LNHNV, CDR2 YYDKDF (reference sequence). The CDR3 loop reads CATSRDRWGPYGYTF. The CDR3 coding sequence is TGTGCCACCAGCAGAGATCGTTGGGGACCCTATGGCTACACCTTC.

The chain uses TRBV30 and TRBJ1-5; D not certain. This CDR3 spans 13 amino acids. V lost 2 bases and J 3 bases, leaving 8 bases between the germline ends. Germline loops: CDR1 GTSNPN, CDR2 SVGIG (reference sequence). The DNA of the CDR3 is TGTGCCTGGAGTATCGGGGTCAATCAGCCCCAGCATTTT. Protein: CAWSIGVNQPQHF.

This clone was seen only once. V usage is TRBV10-3 and J usage is TRBJ2-7; 11 bases align to TRBD2. CDR1 and CDR2 (germline): ENHRY, SYGVKD. V was pared by 10 bases and J by 5 bases, with 7 bases of the junction left unmatched. CDR3 size: 13 residues. The CDR3 DNA follows: TGTGCCACCTATAGCGGGGGGGCGAACGAGCAGTACTTC. Residues: CATYSGGANEQYF.

V gene TRBV4-2 combines with J gene TRBJ2-3; D is ambiguous. There are 15 residues in the CDR3. Germline lookup yields CDR1 LGHNA and CDR2 YNFKEQ. The V gene lost 2 bases and the J gene lost 0 bases, with 9 bases spanning the gap. The CDR3 sequence is CASSQSTVSTDTQYF. CDR3 sequence (DNA): TGTGCCAGCAGCCAATCTACAGTAAGCACAGATACGCAGTATTTT.

DNA for the CDR3: TGTGCCAGTAGTAGACGGGAGCTCCGGGGCGAGCAGTACTTC. Translating gives CASSRRELRGEQYF. The chain carries TRBV19 and TRBJ2-7; D possibly corresponds to TRBD2 (6 bases). The length of the CDR3 is 14 residues. Germline values: CDR1 LNHDA, CDR2 SQIVND (reference sequence). V was shortened by 4 bases and J by 6 bases, with 16 bases between the two germline ends. Using reference TRBV19 and TRBJ2-7 for the parts outside the CDR3, the full variable domain is DGGITQSPKYLFRKEGQNVTLSCEQNLNHDAMYWYRQDPGQGLRLIYYSQIVNDFQKGDIAEGYSVSREKKESFPLTVTSAQKNPTAFYLCASSRRELRGEQYFGPGTRLTVT.

This chain uses TRBV7-2 with TRBJ2-2, with a possible D match to TRBD1 (6 bases). The CDR3 length is 16 residues. Germline CDR1 SGHTA, CDR2 FQGNSA. The germline V and J ends were trimmed by 7 bases and 0 bases, with 15 bases remaining between them. Here the CDR3 reads CASTKRGTTNTGELFF. The DNA for the CDR3 is TGTGCCAGCACTAAGAGGGGGACCACGAACACCGGGGAGCTGTTTTTT.

The CDR3 sequence is CASSPRQGAWTEAFF. In DNA, the CDR3 is TGTGCCAGCAGTCCGAGACAGGGGGCTTGGACTGAAGCTTTCTTT. This sequence joins TRBV6-5 and TRBJ1-1; 10 nucleotides agree with TRBD1. Germline-derived CDR1 and CDR2 are MNHEY and SVGAGI. This CDR3 contains 15 residues. Trimming cost V 5 bases and J 5 bases; bases outside gene matches: 8.

This chain connects TRBV10-3 to TRBJ2-7; D might be TRBD1 (5 bases). The CDR3 is 13 residues long. The V end lost 10 bases, the J end lost 6 bases, and 19 bases lay between the germline ends. Germline CDR1 reads ENHRY; CDR2 reads SYGVKD. CDR3 coding DNA: TGTGCCACTAGGATAGGAGACAGCCTCGAGCAGTACTTC. This encodes CATRIGDSLEQYF.

This clone occurred once. The chain employs TRBV7-9 and TRBJ2-1; 8 nucleotides align to TRBD2. This CDR3 contains 17 residues. Germline loops: CDR1 SEHNR, CDR2 FQNEAQ (reference sequence). J was trimmed by 7 bases and V by 5 bases; bases with no gene match: 16. CDR3 sequence reads: CASSRLSGGLRTNEQFF. The CDR3 DNA is TGTGCCAGCAGCCGTCTTTCGGGGGGGCTTCGAACGAATGAGCAGTTCTTC.

The table lists this clone with a count of one. This sequence joins TRBV5-1 and TRBJ1-3; D ambiguous. This CDR3 is built from 16 residues. The V and J ends lost 0 bases and 1 base respectively, with 11 bases between them. Per germline, CDR1 SGHRS and CDR2 YFSETQ. The CDR3 loop is CASSLGAAGSGNTIYF. In nucleotides, the CDR3 is TGCGCCAGCAGCTTGGGGGCCGCTGGGTCTGGAAACACCATATATTTT.

This CDR3 reads CASSPTGLAGGNIQYF. The CDR3 DNA reads TGTGCCAGCAGCCCCACGGGACTAGCGGGGGGAAACATTCAGTACTTC. This rearrangement joins TRBV7-6 to TRBJ2-4, with TRBD2 matching over 15 bases. V was pared by 5 bases and J by 6 bases, with 5 bases of the junction left unmatched. Germline CDR1 and CDR2: SGHVS and FNYEAQ. The CDR3 has 16 residues.

This sequence joins TRBV19 and TRBJ2-5; tentatively, D is TRBD2 (6 bases). The length of the CDR3 is 13 residues. V lost 9 bases to trimming and J lost 2 bases, with 13 bases between them. The V gene's germline CDR1 is LNHDA and CDR2 SQIVND (reference sequence). The CDR3 region is CASGDLTQETQYF. CDR3 nucleotide sequence: TGTGCCAGCGGGGACTTAACACAAGAGACCCAGTACTTC.

This clone appeared a few times. This sequence joins TRBV5-1 and TRBJ2-3, with 8 bases lining up with TRBD1. Germline assignment: CDR1 SGHRS and CDR2 YFSETQ. The trim removed 0 bases at V and 1 base at J, leaving 1 base unmatched. This CDR3 has 15 amino acids. The CDR3 sequence: CASSLGGQGTDTQYF. The CDR3 DNA is TGCGCCAGCAGCTTGGGGGGACAGGGCACAGATACGCAGTATTTT. The full variable domain, in which reference TRBV5-1 and TRBJ2-3 provide the parts outside the CDR3, is KAGVTQTPRYLIKTRGQQVTLSCSPISGHRSVSWYQQTPGQGLQFLFEYFSETQRNKGNFPGRFSGRQFSNSRSEMNVSTLELGDSALYLCASSLGGQGTDTQYFGPGTRLTVL.

V and J are TRBV18 and TRBJ1-3, with D maybe TRBD1 (6 bases). This CDR3 spans 16 amino acids. Germline CDR1 KGHSH, CDR2 LQKENI. Trimming pared 3 bases from V and 1 base from J, leaving 13 bases between. The CDR3 bases are TGTGCCAGCTCACCGGGACACCTAAATTCTGGAAACACCATATATTTT. It encodes CASSPGHLNSGNTIYF.

The rearrangement links TRBV7-2 to TRBJ2-7; TRBD2 aligns across 9 bases. This CDR3 has 14 amino acids. The germline CDR1 and CDR2 sequences are SGHTA and FQGNSA. Trimming took 5 bases from V and 5 from J; bases not matched to a gene: 7. The CDR3 nucleotides read TGTGCCAGCAGCAATAGCGGGAGTTGGCACGAGCAGTACTTC. This sequence encodes CASSNSGSWHEQYF.

In DNA form, the CDR3 reads TGCGCCAGCAGCTTGGCGCCGGGGACCACTGAAGCTTTCTTT. It translates to CASSLAPGTTEAFF. The chain is built from TRBV5-1 and TRBJ1-1; tentatively, D is TRBD1 (5 bases). V was trimmed by 0 bases and J by 4 bases, leaving 10 bases between them. The CDR3 is made up of 14 amino acids. CDR1 is SGHRS, CDR2 YFSETQ, per germline. The full variable domain, in which reference TRBV5-1 and TRBJ1-1 provide the parts outside the CDR3, is KAGVTQTPRYLIKTRGQQVTLSCSPISGHRSVSWYQQTPGQGLQFLFEYFSETQRNKGNFPGRFSGRQFSNSRSEMNVSTLELGDSALYLCASSLAPGTTEAFFGQGTRLTVV.

CDR3: CASSLGGLASSYEQYF. CDR3 coding DNA: TGTGCCAGCAGCTTGGGGGGACTAGCGAGCTCCTACGAGCAGTACTTC. The V call is TRBV5-4, the J call TRBJ2-7; 10 bases are shared with TRBD2. The CDR3 length is 16 residues. CDR1 and CDR2 from the germline V gene are SGHNT and YYREEE (reference sequence). V gave up 0 bases and J gave up 0 bases; unmatched junction bases: 3.

A few counts support this clone. The chain employs TRBV4-3 and TRBJ2-1, with D uncertain. Germline V gene lookup returns CDR1 LGHNA and CDR2 YSLEER. Trimming left V 3 bases short and J 10 bases short, with 10 bases between. The CDR3 contains 12 residues. CDR3 sequence: CASSHNSHEQFF. Written as DNA, the CDR3 is TGCGCCAGCAGCCACAATAGCCACGAGCAGTTCTTC.

The chain uses TRBV10-1 and TRBJ2-7; D is perhaps TRBD1 (6 bases). V was clipped by 3 bases and J by 9 bases, with 21 bases between them. Per the germline V gene, CDR1 is WNHNN and CDR2 is SYGVQD (reference sequence). The CDR3 runs 15 residues. The CDR3 DNA reads as TGCGCCAGCAGTGATCTTTATGGGGGCCATGGAGGGCAGTACTTC. This codes for CASSDLYGGHGGQYF.

The rearrangement joins TRBV13 to TRBJ2-1; 11 bases map to TRBD2. The J segment lost 4 bases and the V segment lost 5 bases, leaving 7 bases of the junction unmatched. The CDR3 sequence is 16 residues long. CDR1 and CDR2 from the germline V gene are PRHDT and FYEKMQ (reference sequence). CDR3 sequence: CASSRSGGALYNEQFF. CDR3 DNA: TGTGCCAGCAGCCGTAGCGGGGGGGCCCTTTACAATGAGCAGTTCTTC.